The rows below give T cell receptor beta chains drawn from one sample of a study of blood T cells in healthy people across ages. TCRdb ran MiXCR on the 5' RACE reads and lists one entry per CDR3 protein. The sample shows around 820,000 distinct CDR3 sequences, around 25% of them seen only once. This same sample was also part of a study on T cells of mothers and their children.

The specimen was blood. Every receptor here comes from a boy younger than 18 in good health. CDR3s include the opening cysteine and the closing phenylalanine or tryptophan. Fields, in order: D gene, J gene, V gene, clone size, CDR3 DNA, CDR3 protein. D genes are given only for firm matches. Rows give clone size only sometimes, using once, few, many, or a class for an expanded clone.

d_call: NA
j_call: TRBJ2-1
v_call: TRBV7-2
clone_size: NA
cdr3_nt: TGTGCCAGCAGCGCACAGTCCAGCTCCTACAATGAGCATTTCTTC
cdr3_aa: CASSAQSSSYNEHFF

d_call: NA
j_call: TRBJ2-2
v_call: TRBV20-1
clone_size: once
cdr3_nt: TGCAGTGCTAGAGAACTAGGGGTCACCGGGGAGCTGTTTTTT
cdr3_aa: CSARELGVTGELFF

d_call: TRBD1
j_call: TRBJ2-7
v_call: TRBV7-2
clone_size: NA
cdr3_nt: TGTGCCGGCGCCCAGGACAGGGGCTACGAGCAGTACTTC
cdr3_aa: CAGAQDRGYEQYF

d_call: NA
j_call: TRBJ2-5
v_call: TRBV7-2
clone_size: NA
cdr3_nt: TGTGCCAGCAGCTTCCCGAACTTGCCCCAGTACTTC
cdr3_aa: CASSFPNLPQYF

d_call: TRBD1
j_call: TRBJ1-3
v_call: TRBV9
clone_size: NA
cdr3_nt: TGTGCCAGCAGCCCAGAGACAGGGGCTGGAAACACCATATATTTT
cdr3_aa: CASSPETGAGNTIYF

d_call: TRBD1
j_call: TRBJ1-2
v_call: TRBV28
clone_size: NA
cdr3_nt: TGTGCCAGCAGTCTTGGCACGGGACAGGGGCCTCGGGGTGGCTACACCTTC
cdr3_aa: CASSLGTGQGPRGGYTF

d_call: TRBD2
j_call: TRBJ2-7
v_call: TRBV7-8
clone_size: few
cdr3_nt: TGTGCCAGCAGCCCTCCCCGGCTAGCGGACATTTCCTACGAGCAGTACTTC
cdr3_aa: CASSPPRLADISYEQYF

d_call: TRBD1
j_call: TRBJ2-3
v_call: TRBV5-1
clone_size: NA
cdr3_nt: TGCGCCAGCAGCTTGGGGGACAGGGGGGATACAGATACGCAGTATTTT
cdr3_aa: CASSLGDRGDTDTQYF

d_call: TRBD2
j_call: TRBJ2-5
v_call: TRBV6-6
clone_size: NA
cdr3_nt: TGTGCCAGCAGTTGGGGACTAGCGGGAGGCCGACAAGAGACCCAGTACTTC
cdr3_aa: CASSWGLAGGRQETQYF

d_call: NA
j_call: TRBJ2-5
v_call: TRBV27
clone_size: few
cdr3_nt: TGTGCCAGCAAACCAGGGGTTATAGAGACCCAGTACTTC
cdr3_aa: CASKPGVIETQYF

d_call: TRBD1
j_call: TRBJ1-6
v_call: TRBV20-1
clone_size: NA
cdr3_nt: TGCAGTGCTTCAGGGGGCGCGGGATCACCCCTCCACTTT
cdr3_aa: CSASGGAGSPLHF

d_call: TRBD2
j_call: TRBJ2-1
v_call: TRBV20-1
clone_size: NA
cdr3_nt: TGCAGTGCTAGCCCGGGACTAGCGGGATTTGATGAGCAGTTCTTC
cdr3_aa: CSASPGLAGFDEQFF

d_call: NA
j_call: TRBJ2-1
v_call: TRBV11-2
clone_size: few
cdr3_nt: TGTGCCAGCAGCGCGTCAGGTTCGCGTGAGCAGTTCTTC
cdr3_aa: CASSASGSREQFF

d_call: TRBD2
j_call: TRBJ2-3
v_call: TRBV20-1
clone_size: few
cdr3_nt: TGCAGTGCTAGAGAGGGGAGCGGGGGGTATGAAGATACGCAGTATTTT
cdr3_aa: CSAREGSGGYEDTQYF

d_call: NA
j_call: TRBJ2-7
v_call: TRBV4-1
clone_size: NA
cdr3_nt: TGCGCCAGCAGCCCGGGCGTGGGCGATCATTACTACGGGCAGTACTTC
cdr3_aa: CASSPGVGDHYYGQYF

d_call: TRBD1
j_call: TRBJ2-1
v_call: TRBV14
clone_size: NA
cdr3_nt: TGTGCCAGCAGGGGACAGGGGATCCATGAGCAGTTCTTC
cdr3_aa: CASRGQGIHEQFF

d_call: NA
j_call: TRBJ2-3
v_call: TRBV7-9
clone_size: few
cdr3_nt: TGTGTCAGCAGCTTAGTCGGGGGTTACGATACGCAGTATTTT
cdr3_aa: CVSSLVGGYDTQYF

d_call: NA
j_call: TRBJ2-2
v_call: TRBV7-9
clone_size: few
cdr3_nt: TGTGCCAGCAGCTTCAAAGGGGGCACCGGGGAGCTGTTTTTT
cdr3_aa: CASSFKGGTGELFF